This entry lists 6 T cell receptor beta chains sequenced from one sample in a study of T cells in Graves' hyperthyroidism and ophthalmopathy. Regions amplified from RNA transcripts were the TCR beta CDR3 regions. Initially, a first-round RT-PCR of the TCR CDR3 employed the HTBI primer set. TCRdb analysed the multiplex PCR reads with MiXCR anew, one entry per CDR3 protein. The table records 300,000 to 400,000 distinct CDR3 sequences, about 12% of them present only once. The material sequenced was blood. These receptors all stem from a woman younger than 30 with Graves' hyperthyroidism.

The chain is built from TRBV5-4 and TRBJ1-1, with D possibly being TRBD1 (5 bases). The CDR3 has 15 amino acids. Germline V gene sequence: CDR1 SGHNT, CDR2 YYREEE (reference sequence). V was trimmed by 2 bases and J by 7 bases, leaving 18 bases between them. DNA of the CDR3: TGTGCCAGCAGCTTATTTCAAGCAGGGCGGGATGAAGCTTTCTTT. As protein: CASSLFQAGRDEAFF.

The chain combines TRBV20-1 with TRBJ1-5, with D unresolved. This CDR3 has 13 amino acids. The V and J ends lost 5 bases and 2 bases respectively, with 10 bases between them. CDR1 is DFQATT, CDR2 SNEGSKA, per germline (reference sequence). The CDR3 DNA reads TGCAGTGCTTACGGGCAAGGCAATCAGCCCCAGCATTTT. Protein product: CSAYGQGNQPQHF.

Many counts were recorded for this clonotype. The chain carries TRBV30 and TRBJ1-1; D is ambiguous. This CDR3 contains 11 residues. Germline V CDR1 and CDR2: GTSNPN, SVGIG (reference sequence). The V end was cut by 2 bases, the J end by 8 bases, with 9 bases between. For the CDR3, the DNA is TGTGCCTGGAGTCGGACCCCAGAAGCTTTCTTT. Encoded protein: CAWSRTPEAFF.

This clonotype has at least ten counts. The chain carries TRBV28 and TRBJ2-1, with D perhaps being TRBD1 or TRBD2 (8 bases each). V was pared by 5 bases and J by 2 bases, with 31 bases between. The germline gives CDR1 MDHEN, CDR2 SYDVKM. The CDR3 is 21 residues long. The CDR3 bases are TGTGCCAGCAGTATCCCCCGGGACAGGCGAAAAAGCGGGAGTCCCTACAATGAGCAGTTCTTC. Its protein is CASSIPRDRRKSGSPYNEQFF. The full variable domain, rest sourced from reference TRBV28 and TRBJ2-1, is DVKVTQSSRYLVKRTGEKVFLECVQDMDHENMFWYRQDPGLGLRLIYFSYDVKMKEKGDIPEGYSVSREKKERFSLILESASTNQTSMYLCASSIPRDRRKSGSPYNEQFFGPGTRLTVL.

This clonotype has a count of ten or more. The J gene is TRBJ2-1, the V gene TRBV20-1, with 14 bases identical to TRBD2. The CDR3 is 16 amino acids. V shed 5 bases, J shed 1 base, and the junction held 4 bases outside the gene matches. Germline-derived CDR1 and CDR2 are DFQATT and SNEGSKA (reference sequence). The CDR3 reads CSAPRTSGRSYNEQFF. The CDR3 region has the DNA TGCAGTGCTCCTCGGACTAGCGGGAGGTCCTACAATGAGCAGTTCTTC.

This clonotype was detected ten times or more. The CDR3 here is CASRPQWPEAFF. The CDR3 nucleotides are TGTGCCAGCAGGCCTCAATGGCCTGAAGCTTTCTTT. V usage is TRBV7-9 and J usage is TRBJ1-1; D is ambiguous. The V gene's germline CDR1 is SEHNR and CDR2 FQNEAQ (reference sequence). This CDR3 has 12 amino acids. The V gene lost 6 bases and the J gene lost 6 bases, with 11 bases spanning the gap.